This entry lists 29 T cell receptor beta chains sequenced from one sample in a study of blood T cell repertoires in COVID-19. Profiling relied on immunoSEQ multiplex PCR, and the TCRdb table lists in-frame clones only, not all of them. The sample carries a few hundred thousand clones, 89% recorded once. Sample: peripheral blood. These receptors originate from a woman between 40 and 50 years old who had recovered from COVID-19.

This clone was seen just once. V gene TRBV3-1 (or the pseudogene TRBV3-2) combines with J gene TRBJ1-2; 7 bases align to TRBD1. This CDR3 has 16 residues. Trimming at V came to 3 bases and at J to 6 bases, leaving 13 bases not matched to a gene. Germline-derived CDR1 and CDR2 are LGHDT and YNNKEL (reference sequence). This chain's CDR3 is CASSQGGQLETHGYTF. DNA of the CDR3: TGTGCCAGCAGCCAGGGGGGACAGCTAGAAACCCATGGCTACACCTTC.

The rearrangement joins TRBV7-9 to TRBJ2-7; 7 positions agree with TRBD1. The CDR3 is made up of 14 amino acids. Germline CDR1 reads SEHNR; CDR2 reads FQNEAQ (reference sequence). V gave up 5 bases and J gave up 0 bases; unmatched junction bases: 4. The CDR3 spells CASSPTGNSYEQYF. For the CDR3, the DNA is TGTGCCAGCAGCCCGACAGGGAACTCCTACGAGCAGTACTTC.

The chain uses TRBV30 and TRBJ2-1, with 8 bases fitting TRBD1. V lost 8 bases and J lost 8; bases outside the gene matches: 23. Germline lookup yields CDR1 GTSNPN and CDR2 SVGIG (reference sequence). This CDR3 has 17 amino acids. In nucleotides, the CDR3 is TGTGCCCTCGCCGGGACAGGTGCCGGGACTTCAACGGATGAGCAGTTCTTC. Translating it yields CALAGTGAGTSTDEQFF.

The DNA for the CDR3 is TGTGCCAGCAGCACCAGCGGGAGCTCCTACGAGCAGTACTTC. Encoded protein: CASSTSGSSYEQYF. The chain links TRBV7-8 to TRBJ2-7; 8 bases fit TRBD2. This CDR3 contains 14 residues. The V segment lost 5 bases and the J segment 0 bases; nucleotides outside the gene matches: 3. Germline-derived CDR1 and CDR2 are SGHVS and FQNEAQ.

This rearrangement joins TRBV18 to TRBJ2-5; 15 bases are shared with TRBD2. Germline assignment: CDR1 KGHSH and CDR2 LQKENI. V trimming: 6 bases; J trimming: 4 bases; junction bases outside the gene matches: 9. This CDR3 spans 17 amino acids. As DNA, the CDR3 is TGTGCCAGCTCCGGGACTAGCGGGAGGATATTGAGAGAGACCCAGTACTTC. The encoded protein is CASSGTSGRILRETQYF.

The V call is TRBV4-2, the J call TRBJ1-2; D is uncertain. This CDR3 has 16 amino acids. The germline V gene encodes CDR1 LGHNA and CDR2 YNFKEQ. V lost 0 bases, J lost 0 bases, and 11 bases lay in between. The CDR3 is CASSQDASGANYGYTF. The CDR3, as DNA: TGTGCCAGCAGCCAAGATGCCAGCGGAGCTAACTATGGCTACACCTTC.

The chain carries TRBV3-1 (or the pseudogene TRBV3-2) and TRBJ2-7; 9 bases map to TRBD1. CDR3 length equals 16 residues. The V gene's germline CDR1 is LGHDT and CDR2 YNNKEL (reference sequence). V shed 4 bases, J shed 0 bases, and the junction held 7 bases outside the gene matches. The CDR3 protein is CASSLTGGKSSYEQYF. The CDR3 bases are TGTGCCAGCAGCCTTACAGGGGGCAAGAGCTCCTACGAGCAGTACTTC.

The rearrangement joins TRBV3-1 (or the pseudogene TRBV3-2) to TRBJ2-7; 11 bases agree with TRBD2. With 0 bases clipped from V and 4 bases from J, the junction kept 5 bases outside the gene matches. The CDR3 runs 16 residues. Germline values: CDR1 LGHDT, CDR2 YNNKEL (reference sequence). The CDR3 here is CASSQDPLAGVYEQYF. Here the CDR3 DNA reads TGTGCCAGCAGCCAAGATCCACTAGCGGGAGTATACGAGCAGTACTTC.

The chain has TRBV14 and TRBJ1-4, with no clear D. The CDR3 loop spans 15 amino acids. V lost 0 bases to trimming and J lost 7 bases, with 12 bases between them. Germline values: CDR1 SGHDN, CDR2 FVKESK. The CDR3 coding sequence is TGTGCCAGCAGCCAAGATATTGCAACTGTTGAAAAACTGTTTTTT. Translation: CASSQDIATVEKLFF.

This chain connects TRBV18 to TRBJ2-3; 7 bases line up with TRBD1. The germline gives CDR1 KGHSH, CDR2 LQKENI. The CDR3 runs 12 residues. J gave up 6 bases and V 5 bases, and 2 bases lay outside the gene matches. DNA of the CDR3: TGTGCCAGCTCAGCGACAGGGGATACGCAGTATTTT. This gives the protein CASSATGDTQYF.

The CDR3 nucleotides are TGTGCCAGCTCACGCGGGGGCATGAACACTGAAGCTTTCTTT. Translated, it gives CASSRGGMNTEAFF. J is TRBJ1-1 and V is TRBV18; D is possibly TRBD1 (6 bases). The CDR3 has 14 amino acids. Per germline, CDR1 KGHSH and CDR2 LQKENI. Trimming removed 4 bases from V and 0 bases from J, with 9 bases in between. Complete variable domain (other parts from reference TRBV18 and TRBJ1-1): NAGVMQNPRHLVRRRGQEARLRCSPMKGHSHVYWYRQLPEEGLKFMVYLQKENIIDESGMPKERFSAEFPKEGPSILRIQQVVRGDSAAYFCASSRGGMNTEAFFGQGTRLTVV.

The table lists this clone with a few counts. DNA of the CDR3: TGCGCCAGCAGCTGGACCTTAGCGGGAGGCTCCTACGAGCAGTACTTC. This sequence encodes CASSWTLAGGSYEQYF. The genes are TRBV5-1 and TRBJ2-7; the match to TRBD2 covers 10 bases. Germline V gives CDR1 SGHRS, CDR2 YFSETQ. V lost 3 bases, J lost 0 bases, and 6 bases stayed unmatched. The CDR3 extends over 16 amino acids.

This CDR3 reads CASRWSREAGELFF. The CDR3 nucleotides read TGTGCCAGCAGATGGTCGCGGGAGGCCGGGGAGCTGTTTTTT. J is TRBJ2-2 and V is TRBV3-1 (or the pseudogene TRBV3-2); 8 bases map to TRBD2. The CDR3 consists of 14 residues. V was pared by 6 bases and J by 6 bases, with 6 bases of the junction left unmatched. CDR1 is LGHDT, CDR2 YNNKEL, per germline (reference sequence).

The CDR3 loop reads CASSLGPKETQYF. The CDR3 nucleotides read TGTGCCAGCAGCTTAGGGCCCAAAGAGACCCAGTACTTC. V gene TRBV7-8 combines with J gene TRBJ2-5, with D unresolved. V lost 1 base to trimming and J lost 3 bases, with 6 bases between them. Germline loops: CDR1 SGHVS, CDR2 FQNEAQ. The CDR3 runs 13 residues.

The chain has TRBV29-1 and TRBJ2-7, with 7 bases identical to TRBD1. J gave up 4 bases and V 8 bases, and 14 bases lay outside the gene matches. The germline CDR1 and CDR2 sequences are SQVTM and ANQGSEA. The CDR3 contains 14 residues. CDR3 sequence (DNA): TGCAGCTCCCGACACGGGCCCAGGGGGTACGAGCAGTACTTC. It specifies CSSRHGPRGYEQYF.

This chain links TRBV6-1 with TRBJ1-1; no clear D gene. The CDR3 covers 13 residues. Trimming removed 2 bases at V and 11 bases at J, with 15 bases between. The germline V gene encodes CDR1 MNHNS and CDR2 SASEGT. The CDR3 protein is CASSESAAGTAFF. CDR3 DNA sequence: TGTGCCAGCAGTGAATCAGCGGCGGGTACGGCTTTCTTT.

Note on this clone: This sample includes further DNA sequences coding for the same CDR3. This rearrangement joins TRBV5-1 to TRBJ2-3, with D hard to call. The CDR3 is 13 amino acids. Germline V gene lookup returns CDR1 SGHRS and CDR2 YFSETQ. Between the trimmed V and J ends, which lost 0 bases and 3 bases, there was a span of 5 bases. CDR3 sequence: CASSLAGTDTQYF. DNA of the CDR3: TGCGCCAGCAGCTTGGCCGGGACAGATACGCAGTATTTT.

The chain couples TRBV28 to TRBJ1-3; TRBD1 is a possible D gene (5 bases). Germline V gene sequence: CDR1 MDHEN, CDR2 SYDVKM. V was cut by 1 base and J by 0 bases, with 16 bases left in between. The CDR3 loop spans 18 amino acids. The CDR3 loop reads CASSLYSEGAPSGNTIYF. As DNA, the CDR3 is TGTGCCAGCAGTTTATACTCCGAAGGGGCGCCCTCTGGAAACACCATATATTTT.

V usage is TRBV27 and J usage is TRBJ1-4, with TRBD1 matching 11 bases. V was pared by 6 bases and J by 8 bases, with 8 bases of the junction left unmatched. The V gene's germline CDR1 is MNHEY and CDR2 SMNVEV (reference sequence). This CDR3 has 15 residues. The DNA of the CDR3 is TGTGCCAGCAGCCGCAGGGACAGGGGGGAGGAAAAACTGTTTTTT. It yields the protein CASSRRDRGEEKLFF.

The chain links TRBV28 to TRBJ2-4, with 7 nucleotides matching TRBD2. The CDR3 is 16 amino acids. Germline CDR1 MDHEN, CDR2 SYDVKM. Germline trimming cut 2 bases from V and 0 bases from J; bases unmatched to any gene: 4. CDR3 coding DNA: TGTGCCAGCAGTTTAAGGATAGCGGGAGCCAAAAACATTCAGTACTTC. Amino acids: CASSLRIAGAKNIQYF.

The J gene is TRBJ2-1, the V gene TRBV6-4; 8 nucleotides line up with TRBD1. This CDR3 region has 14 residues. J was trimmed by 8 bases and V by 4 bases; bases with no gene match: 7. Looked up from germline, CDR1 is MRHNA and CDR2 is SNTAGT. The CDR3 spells CASSAQGADYEQFF. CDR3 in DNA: TGTGCCAGCAGTGCCCAGGGGGCAGACTATGAGCAGTTCTTC.

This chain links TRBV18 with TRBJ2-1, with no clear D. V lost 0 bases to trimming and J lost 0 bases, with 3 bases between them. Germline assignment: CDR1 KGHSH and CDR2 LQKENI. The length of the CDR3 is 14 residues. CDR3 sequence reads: CASSPPSSYNEQFF. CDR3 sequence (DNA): TGTGCCAGCTCACCACCCTCCTCCTACAATGAGCAGTTCTTC.

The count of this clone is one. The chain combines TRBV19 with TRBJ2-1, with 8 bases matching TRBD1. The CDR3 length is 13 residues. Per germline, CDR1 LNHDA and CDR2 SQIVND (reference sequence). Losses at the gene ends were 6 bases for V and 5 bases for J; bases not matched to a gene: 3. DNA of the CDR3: TGTGCCAGTAGCGGGACAGGCCACAATGAGCAGTTCTTC. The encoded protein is CASSGTGHNEQFF.

The CDR3 DNA reads as TGTGCCAGCGCCTCCCTTAGAGACACTGAAGCTTTCTTT. It translates to CASASLRDTEAFF. The chain uses TRBV11-3 and TRBJ1-1; no firm D call. Germline V gene sequence: CDR1 SGHNT, CDR2 YENEEA. The CDR3 spans 13 residues. V was cut by 8 bases and J by 3 bases, with 13 bases left in between.

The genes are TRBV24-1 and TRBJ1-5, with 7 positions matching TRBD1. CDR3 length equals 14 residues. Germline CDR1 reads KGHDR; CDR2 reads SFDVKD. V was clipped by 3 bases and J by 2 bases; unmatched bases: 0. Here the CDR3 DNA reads TGTGCCACCAGTGATACAGGGGGCAATCAGCCCCAGCATTTT. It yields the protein CATSDTGGNQPQHF.

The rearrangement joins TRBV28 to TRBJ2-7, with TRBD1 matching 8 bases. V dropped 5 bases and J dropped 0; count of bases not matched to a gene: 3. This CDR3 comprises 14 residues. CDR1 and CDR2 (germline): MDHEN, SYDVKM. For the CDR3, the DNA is TGTGCCAGCAGTCTGACAGGGGCCTCCTACGAGCAGTACTTC. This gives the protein CASSLTGASYEQYF. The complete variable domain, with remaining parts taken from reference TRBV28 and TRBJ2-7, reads DVKVTQSSRYLVKRTGEKVFLECVQDMDHENMFWYRQDPGLGLRLIYFSYDVKMKEKGDIPEGYSVSREKKERFSLILESASTNQTSMYLCASSLTGASYEQYFGPGTRLTVT.

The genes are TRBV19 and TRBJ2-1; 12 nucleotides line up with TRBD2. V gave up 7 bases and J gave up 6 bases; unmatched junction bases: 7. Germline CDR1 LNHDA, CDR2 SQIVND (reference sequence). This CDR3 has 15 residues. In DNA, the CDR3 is TGTGCCAGTACCCACCTAGCGGGAGGGACCAATGAGCAGTTCTTC. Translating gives CASTHLAGGTNEQFF.

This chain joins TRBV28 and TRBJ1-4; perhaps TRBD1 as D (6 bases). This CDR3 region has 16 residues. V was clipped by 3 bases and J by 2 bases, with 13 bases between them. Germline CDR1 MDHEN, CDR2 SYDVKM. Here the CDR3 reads CASSLVGAGTNEKLFF. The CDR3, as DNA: TGTGCCAGCAGTTTGGTGGGGGCCGGGACTAATGAAAAACTGTTTTTT.

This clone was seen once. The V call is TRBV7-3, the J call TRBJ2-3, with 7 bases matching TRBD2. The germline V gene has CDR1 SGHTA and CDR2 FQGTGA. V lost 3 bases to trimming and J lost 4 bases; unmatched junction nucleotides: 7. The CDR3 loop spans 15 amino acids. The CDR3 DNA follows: TGTGCCAGCAGCTTGGGGGGAGGGCCTGCAGATACGCAGTATTTT. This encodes CASSLGGGPADTQYF. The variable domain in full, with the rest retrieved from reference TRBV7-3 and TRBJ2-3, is GAGVSQTPSNKVTEKGKYVELRCDPISGHTALYWYRQSLGQGPEFLIYFQGTGAADDSGLPNDRFFAVRPEGSVSTLKIQRTERGDSAVYLCASSLGGGPADTQYFGPGTRLTVL.